The 5 T cell receptor beta chains presented below share a single source sample, sequenced in a study of blood T cell repertoires in COVID-19. Sequencing used immunoSEQ multiplex PCR; TCRdb keeps in-frame clones, though not all of them. The sample carries approximately 75,000 clones, 75% to 90% recorded once. The sample consisted of peripheral blood. The receptors were gathered from a man older than 75 with COVID-19, enrolled during active disease.

The J gene is TRBJ1-5, the V gene TRBV6-6; D is perhaps TRBD1 (5 bases). Germline lookup yields CDR1 MNHNY and CDR2 SVGAGI (reference sequence). Trimming shortened V by 7 bases and J by 8 bases, and 12 bases separated the two germline ends. The CDR3 length is 12 residues. Here the CDR3 DNA reads TGTGCCAGCACCGGGGGGGGAGAGCCCCAGCATTTT. Its protein product is CASTGGGEPQHF.

The chain has TRBV28 and TRBJ2-2; no clear D. With 3 bases removed from V and 4 bases from J, the gap between germline ends came to 12 bases. The V gene's germline CDR1 is MDHEN and CDR2 SYDVKM. CDR3 length: 15 residues. DNA for the CDR3: TGTGCCAGCAGTTTTTTCTCAGGCCGCACCGGGGAGCTGTTTTTT. Residues: CASSFFSGRTGELFF.

This clone was seen a few times. V gene TRBV28 combines with J gene TRBJ1-5, with D maybe TRBD1 (6 bases). The CDR3 runs to 14 residues. V lost 5 bases to trimming and J lost 9 bases, with 17 bases between them. CDR1 and CDR2 from the germline V gene are MDHEN and SYDVKM. The CDR3 protein is CASSPRGRAGPQHF. DNA of the CDR3: TGTGCCAGCAGTCCCAGGGGACGGGCAGGGCCCCAGCATTTT.

The chain uses TRBV11-2 and TRBJ1-1; 7 bases align to TRBD1. Losses at the gene ends were 1 base for V and 4 bases for J; bases not matched to a gene: 6. Germline loops: CDR1 SGHAT, CDR2 FQNNGV. The CDR3 has 15 residues. The CDR3 region is CASSLGRQGITEAFF. The CDR3 DNA sequence: TGTGCCAGCAGCTTAGGCAGACAGGGTATCACTGAAGCTTTCTTT.

The chain joins TRBV5-4 to TRBJ2-3, with 7 nucleotides matching TRBD2. Germline loops: CDR1 SGHNT, CDR2 YYREEE (reference sequence). The V and J ends lost 2 bases and 5 bases, in that order; junction bases with no gene match: 5. The CDR3 is 14 residues long. CDR3 DNA sequence: TGTGCCAGCAGCTTTCGCCGGGAGGAAGATACGCAGTATTTT. Translating gives CASSFRREEDTQYF.